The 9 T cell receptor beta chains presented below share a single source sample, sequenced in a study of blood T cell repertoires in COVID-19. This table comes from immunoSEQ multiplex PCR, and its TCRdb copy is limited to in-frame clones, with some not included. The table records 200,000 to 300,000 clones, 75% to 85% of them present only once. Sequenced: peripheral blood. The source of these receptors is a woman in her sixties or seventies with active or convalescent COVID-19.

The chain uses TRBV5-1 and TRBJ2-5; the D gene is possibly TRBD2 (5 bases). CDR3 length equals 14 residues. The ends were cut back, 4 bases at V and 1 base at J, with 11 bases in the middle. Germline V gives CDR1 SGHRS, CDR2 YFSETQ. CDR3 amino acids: CASSLGEGQETQYF. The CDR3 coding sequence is TGCGCCAGCAGCCTGGGTGAGGGCCAAGAGACCCAGTACTTC.

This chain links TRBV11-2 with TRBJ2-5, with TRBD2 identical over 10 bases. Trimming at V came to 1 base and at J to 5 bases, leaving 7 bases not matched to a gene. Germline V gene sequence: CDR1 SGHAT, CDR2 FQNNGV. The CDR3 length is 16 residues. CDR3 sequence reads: CASSLVSGGRGETQYF. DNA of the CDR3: TGTGCCAGCAGCTTAGTTAGCGGGGGGCGAGGGGAGACCCAGTACTTC.

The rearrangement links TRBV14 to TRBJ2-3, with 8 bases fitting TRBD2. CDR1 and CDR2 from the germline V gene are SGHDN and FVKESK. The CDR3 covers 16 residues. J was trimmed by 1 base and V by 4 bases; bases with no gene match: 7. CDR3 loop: CASSRRSGGRTDTQYF. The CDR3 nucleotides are TGTGCCAGCAGCCGACGGAGCGGGGGCCGCACAGATACGCAGTATTTT.

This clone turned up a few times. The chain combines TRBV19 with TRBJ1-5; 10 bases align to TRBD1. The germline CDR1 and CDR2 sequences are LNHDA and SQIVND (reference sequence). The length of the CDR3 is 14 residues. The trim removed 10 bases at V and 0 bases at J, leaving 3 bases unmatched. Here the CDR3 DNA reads TGTGCCACCAGGGACAGGGGTAGCAATCAGCCCCAGCATTTT. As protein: CATRDRGSNQPQHF.

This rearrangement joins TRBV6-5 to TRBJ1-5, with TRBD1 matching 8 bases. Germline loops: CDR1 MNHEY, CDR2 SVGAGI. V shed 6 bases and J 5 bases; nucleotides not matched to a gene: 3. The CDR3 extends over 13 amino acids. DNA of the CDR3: TGTGCCAGCAGCGGGACAGGTGATCAGCCCCAGCATTTT. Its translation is CASSGTGDQPQHF.

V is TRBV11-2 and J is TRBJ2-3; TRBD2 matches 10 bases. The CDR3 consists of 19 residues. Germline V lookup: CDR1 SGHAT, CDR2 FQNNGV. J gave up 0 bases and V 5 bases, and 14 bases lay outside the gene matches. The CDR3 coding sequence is TGTGCCAGCAGCCCCAGAGCGGGAGGGCTGACGTCTAGCACAGATACGCAGTATTTT. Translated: CASSPRAGGLTSSTDTQYF.

The CDR3 here is CASSLSGAPTFHEKLFF. The CDR3 DNA reads TGTGCCAGCAGTTTATCGGGGGCGCCGACTTTCCATGAAAAACTGTTTTTT. The V gene is TRBV27, the J gene TRBJ1-4, with D perhaps matching TRBD1 (6 bases). The CDR3 is 17 residues long. Trimming left V 0 bases short and J 6 bases short, with 17 bases between. Germline V gene data show CDR1 as MNHEY and CDR2 as SMNVEV (reference sequence).

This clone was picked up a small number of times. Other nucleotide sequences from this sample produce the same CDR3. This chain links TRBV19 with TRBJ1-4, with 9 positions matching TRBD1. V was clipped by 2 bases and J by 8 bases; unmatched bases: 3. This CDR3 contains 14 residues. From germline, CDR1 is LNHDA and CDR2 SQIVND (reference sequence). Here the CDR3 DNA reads TGTGCCAGTAGTATACTGACAGGGGGGGAAAAACTGTTTTTT. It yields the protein CASSILTGGEKLFF.

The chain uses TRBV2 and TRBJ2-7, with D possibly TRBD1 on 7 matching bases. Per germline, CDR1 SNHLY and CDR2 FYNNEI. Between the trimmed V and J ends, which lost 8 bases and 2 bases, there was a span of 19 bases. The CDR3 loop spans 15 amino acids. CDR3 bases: TGTGCCAGCGCGAGGGGGCCGGGGGTTGCCTACGAGCAGTACTTC. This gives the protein CASARGPGVAYEQYF.